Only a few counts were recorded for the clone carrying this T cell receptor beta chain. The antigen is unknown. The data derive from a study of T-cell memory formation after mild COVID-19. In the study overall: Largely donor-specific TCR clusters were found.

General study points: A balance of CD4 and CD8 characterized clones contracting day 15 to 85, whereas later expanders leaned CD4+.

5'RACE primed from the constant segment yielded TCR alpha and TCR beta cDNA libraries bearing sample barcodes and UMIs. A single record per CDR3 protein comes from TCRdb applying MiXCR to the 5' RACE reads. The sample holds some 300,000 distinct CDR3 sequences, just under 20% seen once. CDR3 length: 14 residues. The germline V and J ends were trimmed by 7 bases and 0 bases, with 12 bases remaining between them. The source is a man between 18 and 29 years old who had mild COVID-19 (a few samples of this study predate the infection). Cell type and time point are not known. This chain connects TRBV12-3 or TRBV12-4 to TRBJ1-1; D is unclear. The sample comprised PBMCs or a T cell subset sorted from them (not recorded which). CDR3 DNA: TGTGCCAGCACGCGCCAGACCCTGAACACTGAAGCTTTCTTT. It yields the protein CASTRQTLNTEAFF.